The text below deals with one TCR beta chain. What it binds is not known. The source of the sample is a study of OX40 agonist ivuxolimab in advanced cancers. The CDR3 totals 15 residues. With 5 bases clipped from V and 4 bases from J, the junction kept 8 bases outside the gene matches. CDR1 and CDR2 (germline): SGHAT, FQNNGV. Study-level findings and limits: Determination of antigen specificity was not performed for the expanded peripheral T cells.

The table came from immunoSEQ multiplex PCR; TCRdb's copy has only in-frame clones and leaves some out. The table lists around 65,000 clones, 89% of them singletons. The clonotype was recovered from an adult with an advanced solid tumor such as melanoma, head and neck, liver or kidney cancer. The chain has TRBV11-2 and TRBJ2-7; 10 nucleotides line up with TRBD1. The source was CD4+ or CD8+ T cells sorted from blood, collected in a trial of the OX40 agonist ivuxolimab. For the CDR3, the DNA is TGTGCCAGCAGCGCAGCTCCGGGACAGGGGTACGAGCAGTACTTC. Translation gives CASSAAPGQGYEQYF.